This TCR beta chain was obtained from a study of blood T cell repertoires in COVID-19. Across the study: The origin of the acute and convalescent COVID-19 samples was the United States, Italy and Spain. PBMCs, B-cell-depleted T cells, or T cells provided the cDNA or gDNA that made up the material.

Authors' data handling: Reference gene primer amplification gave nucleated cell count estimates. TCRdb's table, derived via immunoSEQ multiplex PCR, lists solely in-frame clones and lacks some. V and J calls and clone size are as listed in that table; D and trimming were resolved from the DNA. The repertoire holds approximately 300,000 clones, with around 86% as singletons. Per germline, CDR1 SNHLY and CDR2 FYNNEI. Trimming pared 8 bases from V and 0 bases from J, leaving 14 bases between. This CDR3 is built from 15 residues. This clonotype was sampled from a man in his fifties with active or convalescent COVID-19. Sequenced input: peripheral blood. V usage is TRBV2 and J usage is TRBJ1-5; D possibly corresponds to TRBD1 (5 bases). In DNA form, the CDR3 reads TGTGCCAGCGGGGGGGTAGCATATAGCAATCAGCCCCAGCATTTT. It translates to CASGGVAYSNQPQHF.